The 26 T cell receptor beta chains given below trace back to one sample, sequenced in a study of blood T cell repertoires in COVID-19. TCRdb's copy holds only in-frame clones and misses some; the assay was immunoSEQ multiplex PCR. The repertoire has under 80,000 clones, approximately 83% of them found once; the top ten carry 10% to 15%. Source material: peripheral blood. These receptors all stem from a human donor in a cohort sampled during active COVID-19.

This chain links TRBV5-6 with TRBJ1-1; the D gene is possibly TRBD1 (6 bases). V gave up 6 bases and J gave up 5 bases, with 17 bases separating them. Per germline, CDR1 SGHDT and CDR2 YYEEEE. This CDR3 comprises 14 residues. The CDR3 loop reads CASTRGGRATEAFF. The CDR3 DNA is TGTGCCAGCACCCGGGGGGGGCGGGCAACTGAAGCTTTCTTT.

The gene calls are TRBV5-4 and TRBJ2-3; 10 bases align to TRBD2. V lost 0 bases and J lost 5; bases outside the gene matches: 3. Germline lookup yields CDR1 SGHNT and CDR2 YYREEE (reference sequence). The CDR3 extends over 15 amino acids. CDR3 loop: CASSLGSSGGDTQYF. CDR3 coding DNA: TGTGCCAGCAGCTTGGGGTCTAGCGGGGGAGATACGCAGTATTTT.

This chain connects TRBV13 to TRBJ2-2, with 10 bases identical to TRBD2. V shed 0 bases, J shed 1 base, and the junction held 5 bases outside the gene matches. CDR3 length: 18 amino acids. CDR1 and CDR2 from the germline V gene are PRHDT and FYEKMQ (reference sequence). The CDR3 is CASSLGAGGPGNTGELFF. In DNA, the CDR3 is TGTGCCAGCAGCTTAGGAGCGGGGGGGCCAGGGAACACCGGGGAGCTGTTTTTT. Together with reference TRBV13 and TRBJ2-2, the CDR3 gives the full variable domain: AAGVIQSPRHLIKEKRETATLKCYPIPRHDTVYWYQQGPGQDPQFLISFYEKMQSDKGSIPDRFSAQQFSDYHSELNMSSLELGDSALYFCASSLGAGGPGNTGELFFGEGSRLTVL.

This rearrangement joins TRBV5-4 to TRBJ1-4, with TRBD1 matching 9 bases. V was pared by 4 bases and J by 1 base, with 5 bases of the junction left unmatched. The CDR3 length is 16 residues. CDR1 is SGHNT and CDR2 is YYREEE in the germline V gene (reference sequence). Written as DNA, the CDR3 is TGTGCCAGCAGCGCAGGACAGGGGCTAACTAATGAAAAACTGTTTTTT. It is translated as CASSAGQGLTNEKLFF.

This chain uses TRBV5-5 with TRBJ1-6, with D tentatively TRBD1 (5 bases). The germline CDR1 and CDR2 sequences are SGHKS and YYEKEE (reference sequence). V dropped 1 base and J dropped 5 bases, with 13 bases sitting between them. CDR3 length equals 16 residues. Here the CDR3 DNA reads TGTGCCAGCAGCTTGAGTGCAGGGAGGAATAATTCACCCCTCCACTTT. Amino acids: CASSLSAGRNNSPLHF.

The CDR3 DNA follows: TGTGCCAGCAGCTTGGAGGGGACAACCTACGAGCAGTACTTC. Amino acids: CASSLEGTTYEQYF. The V and J genes are TRBV5-4 and TRBJ2-7, with D tentatively TRBD1 (6 bases). The V gene lost 0 bases and the J gene lost 2 bases, with 9 bases spanning the gap. Germline CDR1 reads SGHNT; CDR2 reads YYREEE (reference sequence). CDR3 size: 14 residues.

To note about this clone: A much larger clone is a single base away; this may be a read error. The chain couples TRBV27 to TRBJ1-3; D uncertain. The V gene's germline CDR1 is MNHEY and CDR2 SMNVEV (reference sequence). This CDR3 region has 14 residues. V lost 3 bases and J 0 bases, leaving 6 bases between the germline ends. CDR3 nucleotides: TGTGCCAGCAGTTTTCGGGGCTCTGGAAACACCATATATTTT. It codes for CASSFRGSGNTIYF.

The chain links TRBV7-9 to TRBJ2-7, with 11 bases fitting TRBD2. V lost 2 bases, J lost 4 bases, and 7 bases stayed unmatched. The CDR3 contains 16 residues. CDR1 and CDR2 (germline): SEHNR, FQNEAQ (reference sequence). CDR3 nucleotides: TGTGCCAGCAGCTTAATCTTTAGCGGGGGGGCATACGAGCAGTACTTC. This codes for CASSLIFSGGAYEQYF.

The CDR3 region is CASSEGAGWTPLHF. The CDR3 DNA reads TGTGCCAGCAGTGAAGGGGCAGGGTGGACACCCCTCCACTTT. The chain combines TRBV6-1 with TRBJ1-6, with D perhaps matching TRBD1 (5 bases). The CDR3 length is 14 residues. Trimming took 1 base from V and 11 from J, leaving 12 bases between them. Germline V CDR1 and CDR2: MNHNS, SASEGT.

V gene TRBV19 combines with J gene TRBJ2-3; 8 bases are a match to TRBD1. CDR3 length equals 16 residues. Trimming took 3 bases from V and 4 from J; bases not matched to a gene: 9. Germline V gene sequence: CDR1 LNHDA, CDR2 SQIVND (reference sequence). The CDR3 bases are TGTGCCAGTAGTATGGGTCTCAGGGGGCGCCCAGATACGCAGTATTTT. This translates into CASSMGLRGRPDTQYF.

The CDR3 loop is CAWRPFGGATDTQYF. The CDR3 DNA sequence: TGTGCCTGGAGGCCATTCGGGGGGGCCACAGATACGCAGTATTTT. The chain links TRBV30 to TRBJ2-3; 8 bases fit TRBD2. V shed 3 bases, J shed 2 bases, and the junction held 7 bases outside the gene matches. This CDR3 has 15 amino acids. Germline values: CDR1 GTSNPN, CDR2 SVGIG (reference sequence).

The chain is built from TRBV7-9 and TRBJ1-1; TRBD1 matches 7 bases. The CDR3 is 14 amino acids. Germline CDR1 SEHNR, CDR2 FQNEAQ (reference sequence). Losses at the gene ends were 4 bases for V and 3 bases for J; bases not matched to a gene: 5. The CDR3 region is CASSSTGYDTEAFF. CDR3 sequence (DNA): TGTGCCAGCAGCTCGACAGGGTACGACACTGAAGCTTTCTTT.

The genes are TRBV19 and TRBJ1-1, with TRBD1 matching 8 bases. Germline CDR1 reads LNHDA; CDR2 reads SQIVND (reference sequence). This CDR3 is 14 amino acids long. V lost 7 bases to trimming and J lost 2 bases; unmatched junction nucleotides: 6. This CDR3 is CASTVTGVNTEAFF. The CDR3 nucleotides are TGTGCCAGTACCGTGACAGGGGTAAACACTGAAGCTTTCTTT.

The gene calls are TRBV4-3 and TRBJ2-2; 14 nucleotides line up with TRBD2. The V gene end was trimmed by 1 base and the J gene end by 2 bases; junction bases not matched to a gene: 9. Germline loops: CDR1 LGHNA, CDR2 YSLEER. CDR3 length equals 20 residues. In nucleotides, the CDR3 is TGCGCCAGCAGCCAAGCAGCACTCGGACTAGCGGGGGGTAACACCGGGGAGCTGTTTTTT. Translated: CASSQAALGLAGGNTGELFF.

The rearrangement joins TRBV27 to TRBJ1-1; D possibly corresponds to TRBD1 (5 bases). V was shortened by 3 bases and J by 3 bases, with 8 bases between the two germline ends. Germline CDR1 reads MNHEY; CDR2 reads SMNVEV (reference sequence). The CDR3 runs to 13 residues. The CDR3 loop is CASSFGGDTEAFF. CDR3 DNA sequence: TGTGCCAGCAGTTTTGGAGGGGACACTGAAGCTTTCTTT.

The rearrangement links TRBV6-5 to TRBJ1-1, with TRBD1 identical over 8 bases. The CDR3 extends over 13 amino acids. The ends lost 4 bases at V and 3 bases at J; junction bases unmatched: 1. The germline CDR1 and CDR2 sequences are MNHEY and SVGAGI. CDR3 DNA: TGTGCCAGCAGTTCAGGGGGCCACACTGAAGCTTTCTTT. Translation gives CASSSGGHTEAFF.

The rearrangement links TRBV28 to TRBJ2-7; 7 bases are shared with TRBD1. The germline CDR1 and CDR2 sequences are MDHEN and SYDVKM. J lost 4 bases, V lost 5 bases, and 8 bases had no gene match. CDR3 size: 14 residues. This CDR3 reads CASSQGGAGYEQYF. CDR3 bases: TGTGCCAGCAGTCAAGGGGGCGCAGGTTACGAGCAGTACTTC.

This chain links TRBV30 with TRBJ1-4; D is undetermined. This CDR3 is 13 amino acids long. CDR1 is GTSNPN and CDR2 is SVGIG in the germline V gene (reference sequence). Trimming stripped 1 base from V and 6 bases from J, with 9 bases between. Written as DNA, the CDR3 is TGTGCCTGGAGTGGAGGGTCTTATGAAAAACTGTTTTTT. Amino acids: CAWSGGSYEKLFF.

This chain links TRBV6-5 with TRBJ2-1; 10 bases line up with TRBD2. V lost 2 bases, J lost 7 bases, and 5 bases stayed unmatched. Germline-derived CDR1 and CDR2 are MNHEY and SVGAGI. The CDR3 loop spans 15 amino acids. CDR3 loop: CASSYSTSGVNEQFF. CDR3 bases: TGTGCCAGCAGTTACAGCACTAGCGGGGTTAATGAGCAGTTCTTC.

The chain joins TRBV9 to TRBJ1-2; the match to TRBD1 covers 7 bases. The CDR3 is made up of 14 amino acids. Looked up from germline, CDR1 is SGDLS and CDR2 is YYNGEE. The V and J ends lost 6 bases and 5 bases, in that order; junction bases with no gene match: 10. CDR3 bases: TGTGCCAGCAACCTACCCGGGACAGCTTATGGCTACACCTTC. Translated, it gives CASNLPGTAYGYTF.

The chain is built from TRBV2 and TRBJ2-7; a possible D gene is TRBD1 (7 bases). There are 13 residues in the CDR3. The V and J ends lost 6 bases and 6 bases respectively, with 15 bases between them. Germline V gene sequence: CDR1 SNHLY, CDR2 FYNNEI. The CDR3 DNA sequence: TGTGCCAGCAGCGGTCAGGGGGGAGGCGAGCAGTACTTC. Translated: CASSGQGGGEQYF.

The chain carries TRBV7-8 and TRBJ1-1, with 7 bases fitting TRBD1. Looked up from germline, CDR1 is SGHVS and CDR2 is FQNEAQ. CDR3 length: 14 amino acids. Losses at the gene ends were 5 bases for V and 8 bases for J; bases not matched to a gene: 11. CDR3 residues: CASSVRQGGVEAFF. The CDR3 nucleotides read TGTGCCAGCAGCGTCCGACAGGGAGGCGTAGAAGCTTTCTTT.

The DNA of the CDR3 is TGTGCCTGGAGTAGCCCCGGAGGTTATACCATATATTTT. Protein product: CAWSSPGGYTIYF. The chain joins TRBV30 to TRBJ1-3; no firm D call. The ends were cut back, 2 bases at V and 10 bases at J, with 15 bases in the middle. Germline V gene data show CDR1 as GTSNPN and CDR2 as SVGIG (reference sequence). CDR3 length: 13 amino acids.

DNA for the CDR3: TGCAGCGTGGCGGGACAGGGGATCTCCTACGAGCAGTACTTC. Translation: CSVAGQGISYEQYF. The chain is built from TRBV29-1 and TRBJ2-7; 10 bases are shared with TRBD1. Per the germline V gene, CDR1 is SQVTM and CDR2 is ANQGSEA. This CDR3 is built from 14 residues. The junction had 5 bases not matched to a gene; V was cut back by 6 bases and J by 0 bases.

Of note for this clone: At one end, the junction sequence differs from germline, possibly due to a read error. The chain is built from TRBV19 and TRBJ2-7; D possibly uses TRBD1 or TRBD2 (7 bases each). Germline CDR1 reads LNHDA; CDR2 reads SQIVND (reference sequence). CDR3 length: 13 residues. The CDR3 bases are TGTGCAAGTAGCGGGCAGGGGGGACACGAGCAGTACTTC. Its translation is CASSGQGGHEQYF.

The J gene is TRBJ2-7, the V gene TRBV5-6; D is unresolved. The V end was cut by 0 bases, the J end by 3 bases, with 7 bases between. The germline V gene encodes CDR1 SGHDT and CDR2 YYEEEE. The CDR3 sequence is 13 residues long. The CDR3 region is CASSLVQYYEQYF. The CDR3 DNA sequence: TGTGCCAGCAGCTTGGTCCAGTACTACGAGCAGTACTTC.